Listed here are 18 T cell receptor beta chains from one sample, sequenced in a study of Graves' ophthalmopathy and Graves' hyperthyroidism. RNA served as the template for amplifying TCR beta CDR3 regions. Amplification began with first-round RT-PCR using HTBI primers, then second-round multiplex PCR was performed. Each CDR3 protein gets one entry after TCRdb re-called the multiplex PCR reads with MiXCR. This sample has around 36,000 distinct CDR3 sequences, with roughly 50% found just once. The sequenced sample was peripheral blood. All receptors derive from an adult woman with stable Graves' hyperthyroidism.

In this sample, this clonotype turned up many times. The chain couples TRBV30 to TRBJ2-5; TRBD2 matches at 9 bases. CDR3 length: 16 residues. Germline CDR1 is GTSNPN and CDR2 is SVGIG (reference sequence). The junction had 10 bases not matched to a gene; V was cut back by 1 base and J by 4 bases. CDR3 sequence (DNA): TGTGCCTGGAGTGGGCTAGCGGGACTCTCGGGAGAGACCCAGTACTTC. Its translation: CAWSGLAGLSGETQYF. Filled out from reference TRBV30 and TRBJ2-5, the complete variable domain reads SQTIHQWPATLVQPVGSPLSLECTVEGTSNPNLYWYRQAAGRGLQLLFYSVGIGQISSEVPQNLSASRPQDRQFILSSKKLLLSDSGFYLCAWSGLAGLSGETQYFGPGTRLLVL.

The chain joins TRBV7-3 to TRBJ1-1, with a tentative D call TRBD1 (6 bases). CDR1 is SGHTA and CDR2 is FQGTGA in the germline V gene. The V end lost 3 bases, the J end lost 4 bases, and 12 bases lay between the germline ends. CDR3 length: 14 amino acids. The CDR3 bases are TGTGCCAGCAGCTTTACGGGGGGCGTCACTGAAGCTTTCTTT. It is translated as CASSFTGGVTEAFF.

The V gene is TRBV24-1, the J gene TRBJ1-3; weak D call: TRBD1 (5 bases). Trimming took off 3 bases at V and 4 bases at J, with 15 bases between the two ends. In germline, CDR1 is KGHDR, CDR2 SFDVKD. CDR3 length equals 16 residues. The CDR3 DNA is TGTGCCACCAGTGATCCTAGGGACCTACTGGGAAACACCATATATTTT. This gives the protein CATSDPRDLLGNTIYF.

This clonotype was picked up one time. The chain uses TRBV29-1 and TRBJ1-2, with D perhaps matching TRBD1 (6 bases). The V end was cut by 4 bases, the J end by 7 bases, with 13 bases between. The CDR3 loop spans 12 amino acids. Germline V gene data show CDR1 as SQVTM and CDR2 as ANQGSEA. The CDR3 nucleotides are TGCAGCGTTGCGGGGGGCGCATCTGGCTACACCTTC. Amino acids: CSVAGGASGYTF.

This clonotype was observed many times. The chain links TRBV6-6 to TRBJ2-5; D unclear. Germline V gene lookup returns CDR1 MNHNY and CDR2 SVGAGI (reference sequence). With 6 bases removed from V and 4 bases from J, the gap between germline ends came to 9 bases. There are 12 residues in the CDR3. CDR3 nucleotide sequence: TGTGCCAGCAGCTACAGCAGAGAGACCCAGTACTTC. Its translation is CASSYSRETQYF.

By proportion, this clonotype is medium-sized. This sequence joins TRBV10-3 and TRBJ1-4; D gene uncertain. Trimming pared 6 bases from V and 2 bases from J, leaving 10 bases between. Germline assignment: CDR1 ENHRY and CDR2 SYGVKD. This CDR3 spans 14 amino acids. The CDR3 is CAISTTGTNEKLFF. For the CDR3, the DNA is TGTGCCATCAGCACTACGGGGACTAATGAAAAACTGTTTTTT.

This chain links TRBV25-1 with TRBJ1-1; 7 nucleotides agree with TRBD1. The CDR3 is made up of 12 amino acids. Per germline, CDR1 MGHDK and CDR2 SYGVNS. The CDR3 region is CARGDRNTEAFF. In nucleotides, the CDR3 is TGTGCTAGGGGGGACAGAAACACTGAAGCTTTCTTT.

The chain uses TRBV25-1 and TRBJ1-1; 12 bases map to TRBD1. The CDR3 has 12 amino acids. With 8 bases clipped from V and 10 bases from J, the junction kept 5 bases outside the gene matches. Germline CDR1 reads MGHDK; CDR2 reads SYGVNS. The DNA for the CDR3 is TGTGCCAGCGGGGACAGGGGGCGCAGAGCTTTCTTT. Translating it yields CASGDRGRRAFF.

V and J are TRBV7-6 and TRBJ2-5; TRBD2 might be the D (5 bases). The CDR3 has 14 amino acids. Germline assignment: CDR1 SGHVS and CDR2 FNYEAQ. V lost 5 bases and J lost 5, with 15 bases in between. Written as DNA, the CDR3 is TGTGCCAGCAGCGGGGTGGTGGGAGTGGAGACCCAGTACTTC. Translation gives CASSGVVGVETQYF.

The V and J genes are TRBV7-2 and TRBJ2-6; 10 positions match TRBD1. Germline CDR1 reads SGHTA; CDR2 reads FQGNSA. V trimming: 5 bases; J trimming: 2 bases; junction bases outside the gene matches: 9. This CDR3 is 18 amino acids long. CDR3 DNA sequence: TGTGCCAGCAGCACGGCGACAGGGGGCGCGGCTGGGGCCAACGTCCTGACTTTC. Its translation is CASSTATGGAAGANVLTF.

Comments on this clonotype: The junction differs from germline at one of its ends, possibly a read error. This sequence joins TRBV4-1 and TRBJ2-5; D possibly matches TRBD1 or TRBD2 (5 bases each). The CDR3 sequence is 15 residues long. The V gene's germline CDR1 is MGHRA and CDR2 YSYEKL. This chain's CDR3 is CASSLTMGVGETQYF. DNA of the CDR3: TGTGCCAGCAGCCTCACCATGGGGGTAGGGGAGACCCAGTACTTC.

This clonotype came up a few times. This may arise from a read error, as a much more abundant clone is one base away. The V call is TRBV28, the J call TRBJ2-7, with 7 bases matching TRBD1. CDR3 length: 14 residues. Germline V CDR1 and CDR2: MDHEN, SYDVKM. V shed 4 bases and J 4 bases; nucleotides not matched to a gene: 7. CDR3: CASSWATGSYEQYF. The CDR3 DNA reads TGTGCCAGCAGTTGGGCGACAGGGTCTTACGAGCAGTACTTC.

This clonotype was counted many times. The genes are TRBV6-5 and TRBJ2-7; tentative D call: TRBD1 (7 bases). Trimming cost V 0 bases and J 3 bases, with 12 bases left between them. This CDR3 has 15 residues. Germline V gives CDR1 MNHEY, CDR2 SVGAGI. The CDR3 is CASSYSWQGGYEQYF. CDR3 coding DNA: TGTGCCAGCAGTTACTCTTGGCAGGGGGGCTACGAGCAGTACTTC.

The chain carries TRBV10-3 and TRBJ1-2; 7 nucleotides line up with TRBD1. The V gene end was trimmed by 3 bases and the J gene end by 7 bases; junction bases not matched to a gene: 8. The CDR3 runs to 14 residues. Germline CDR1 ENHRY, CDR2 SYGVKD. The CDR3 here is CAISDLGGAGGYTF. CDR3 nucleotide sequence: TGTGCCATCAGTGATTTAGGGGGCGCGGGTGGCTACACCTTC.

The CDR3 sequence is CSAEKSSPTYNEQFF. CDR3 DNA: TGCAGTGCTGAGAAGAGTAGCCCGACCTACAATGAGCAGTTCTTC. The chain recombines TRBV20-1 with TRBJ2-1; D remains unclear. The length of the CDR3 is 15 residues. V lost 5 bases and J 2 bases, leaving 16 bases between the germline ends. Germline-derived CDR1 and CDR2 are DFQATT and SNEGSKA (reference sequence).

This clonotype appeared a single time. The chain couples TRBV9 to TRBJ1-3, with D perhaps matching TRBD1 (5 bases). CDR3 length equals 14 residues. Per the germline V gene, CDR1 is SGDLS and CDR2 is YYNGEE. Deletions cut 0 bases from V and 4 bases from J, with 8 bases between. The DNA for the CDR3 is TGTGCCAGCAGCGTAGTGGGGGGGGGAAACACCATATATTTT. The encoded protein is CASSVVGGGNTIYF.

The chain combines TRBV10-3 with TRBJ1-4; 12 bases match TRBD1. The CDR3 is 15 amino acids. The germline V gene encodes CDR1 ENHRY and CDR2 SYGVKD. The trim removed 10 bases at V and 2 bases at J, leaving 5 bases unmatched. CDR3: CASRDRGLTNEKLFF. The DNA for the CDR3 is TGTGCCAGCCGGGACAGGGGGCTTACTAATGAAAAACTGTTTTTT.

This clonotype was picked up many times. The rearrangement joins TRBV11-2 to TRBJ1-1; 9 bases align to TRBD1. V lost 8 bases, J lost 5 bases, and 6 bases stayed unmatched. This CDR3 is built from 13 residues. CDR1 is SGHAT and CDR2 is FQNNGV in the germline V gene. CDR3 residues: CASGPDRGTEAFF. The CDR3 coding sequence is TGTGCCAGCGGCCCGGACAGGGGAACTGAAGCTTTCTTT.